One and the same sample provided the 3 T cell receptor beta chains below, sequenced in a study of T-cell memory formation after mild COVID-19. TCRdb reprocessed the 5' RACE reads with MiXCR, giving one entry per CDR3 protein. The data contain 150,000 or so distinct CDR3 sequences, roughly 31% of them singletons. What was sequenced was PBMCs or a T cell subset sorted from them (not recorded which). The receptors originated from an adult woman who had mild COVID-19 (a few samples of this study predate the infection). Cell type and time point are not known.

The sample holds a few counts of this clonotype. V and J are TRBV6-6 and TRBJ2-5; no clear D. The ends were cut back, 7 bases at V and 4 bases at J, with 16 bases in the middle. This CDR3 is 14 amino acids long. The germline gives CDR1 MNHNY, CDR2 SVGAGI (reference sequence). CDR3 sequence: CASTQRSSAETQYF. The CDR3 DNA reads as TGTGCCAGCACCCAAAGGAGCTCCGCAGAGACCCAGTACTTC.

The chain uses TRBV24-1 and TRBJ2-5; no reliable D call. This CDR3 comprises 14 residues. V was pared by 5 bases and J by 0 bases, with 9 bases between. Germline loops: CDR1 KGHDR, CDR2 SFDVKD. Here the CDR3 reads CATSGAPYQETQYF. CDR3 DNA: TGTGCCACCAGTGGAGCCCCCTACCAAGAGACCCAGTACTTC.

The genes are TRBV19 and TRBJ1-6, with a possible D match to TRBD1 (5 bases). Trimming took 4 bases from V and 10 from J, leaving 14 bases between them. The CDR3 loop spans 14 amino acids. Germline loops: CDR1 LNHDA, CDR2 SQIVND (reference sequence). The DNA of the CDR3 is TGTGCCAGTAGTACCGAGACAGAGGTGTCACCCCTCCACTTT. It yields the protein CASSTETEVSPLHF.